The 9 T cell receptor beta chains given below trace back to one sample, sequenced in a study of blood T cell repertoires in COVID-19 (TCRdb year 2020). The library relied on the immunoSEQ multiplex PCR assay. TCRdb mirrors the immuneACCESS table, restricted to in-frame sequences. Some clones are absent from its copies; in checked studies, under half trace to an unresolved V gene, and the reason for the others is unknown. A total of about 200,000 clones appear in this sample, 85% to 90% of them only once. The ten largest clones add up to 1.5% of the sample. Sequenced input: peripheral blood. Receptor source: a man aged 18 to 30 with active or convalescent COVID-19.

The chain employs TRBV7-8 and TRBJ1-4, with 7 bases aligning to TRBD1. CDR1 SGHVS and CDR2 FQNEAQ come from the germline V gene. V lost 5 bases to trimming and J lost 0 bases; unmatched junction nucleotides: 18. CDR3 length: 20 residues. The CDR3 DNA is TGTGCCAGCAGCCCGAGGACAGGTCTCCTGCTCATTGCAACTAATGAAAAACTGTTTTTT. It encodes CASSPRTGLLLIATNEKLFF.

V usage is TRBV12-5 and J usage is TRBJ1-1; 7 bases agree with TRBD1. This CDR3 contains 12 residues. The V segment lost 6 bases and the J segment 10 bases; nucleotides outside the gene matches: 8. Germline assignment: CDR1 LGHNT and CDR2 FRNRAP. CDR3 loop: CASGSTGLAAFF. In nucleotides, the CDR3 is TGTGCTAGTGGCTCGACAGGGCTAGCAGCTTTCTTT.

The chain joins TRBV30 to TRBJ1-5, with D possibly TRBD1 on 6 matching bases. The V gene lost 0 bases and the J gene lost 4 bases, with 13 bases spanning the gap. There are 15 residues in the CDR3. Germline V gene sequence: CDR1 GTSNPN, CDR2 SVGIG (reference sequence). The CDR3 nucleotides are TGTGCCTGGAGTGTACGGGGGGGCGTGAATCAGCCCCAGCATTTT. This encodes CAWSVRGGVNQPQHF.

Regarding this clone: Different DNA sequences within this sample yield the same CDR3. V usage is TRBV28 and J usage is TRBJ2-7; no reliable D call. The CDR3 covers 11 residues. CDR1 is MDHEN, CDR2 SYDVKM, per germline. Deletions cut 5 bases from V and 2 bases from J, with 4 bases between. CDR3 loop: CASSTTYEQYF. The CDR3 DNA is TGTGCCAGCAGTACTACCTACGAGCAGTACTTC. Together with reference TRBV28 and TRBJ2-7, the CDR3 gives the full variable domain: DVKVTQSSRYLVKRTGEKVFLECVQDMDHENMFWYRQDPGLGLRLIYFSYDVKMKEKGDIPEGYSVSREKKERFSLILESASTNQTSMYLCASSTTYEQYFGPGTRLTVT.

J is TRBJ2-7 and V is TRBV6-5; 9 positions agree with TRBD1. The V and J ends lost 10 bases and 6 bases, in that order; junction bases with no gene match: 10. This CDR3 has 13 amino acids. Germline CDR1 is MNHEY and CDR2 is SVGAGI. The CDR3: CATRTGVGSEQYF. As DNA, the CDR3 is TGTGCCACCAGGACAGGGGTTGGTTCCGAGCAGTACTTC.

The gene calls are TRBV28 and TRBJ1-2; 8 bases match TRBD1. This CDR3 spans 14 amino acids. With V trimmed by 7 bases and J by 0 bases, 4 bases remained unmatched. The germline CDR1 and CDR2 sequences are MDHEN and SYDVKM. The CDR3: CASIQGGTNYGYTF. The CDR3 bases are TGTGCCAGCATACAGGGGGGAACTAACTATGGCTACACCTTC.

The CDR3 loop reads CASGSASHQETQYF. The CDR3 DNA sequence: TGTGCCAGCGGTAGCGCCTCACATCAAGAGACCCAGTACTTC. The chain uses TRBV9 and TRBJ2-5; weak D call: TRBD2 (5 bases). CDR1 and CDR2 (germline): SGDLS, YYNGEE. Trimming pared 7 bases from V and 2 bases from J, leaving 15 bases between. This CDR3 contains 14 residues. Full variable domain (remainder filled in from reference TRBV9 and TRBJ2-5): DSGVTQTPKHLITATGQRVTLRCSPRSGDLSVYWYQQSLDQGLQFLIQYYNGEERAKGNILERFSAQQFPDLHSELNLSSLELGDSALYFCASGSASHQETQYFGPGTRLLVL.

The chain links TRBV6-5 to TRBJ2-3; the D gene is possibly TRBD2 (5 bases). The V end lost 4 bases, the J end lost 0 bases, and 11 bases lay between the germline ends. Germline loops: CDR1 MNHEY, CDR2 SVGAGI. This CDR3 is built from 15 residues. This CDR3 is CASSLSRESTDTQYF. For the CDR3, the DNA is TGTGCCAGCAGTTTATCCCGGGAAAGCACAGATACGCAGTATTTT.

In regard to this clone: The same CDR3 can be traced to other DNA sequences in this sample. V and J are TRBV18 and TRBJ2-3; 7 bases map to TRBD2. CDR1 KGHSH and CDR2 LQKENI come from the germline V gene. With 3 bases clipped from V and 4 bases from J, the junction kept 1 base outside the gene matches. This CDR3 has 13 amino acids. The CDR3 reads CASSPGGADTQYF. The DNA of the CDR3 is TGTGCCAGCTCACCGGGGGGGGCAGATACGCAGTATTTT. Using reference TRBV18 and TRBJ2-3 for the parts outside the CDR3, the full variable domain is NAGVMQNPRHLVRRRGQEARLRCSPMKGHSHVYWYRQLPEEGLKFMVYLQKENIIDESGMPKERFSAEFPKEGPSILRIQQVVRGDSAAYFCASSPGGADTQYFGPGTRLTVL.